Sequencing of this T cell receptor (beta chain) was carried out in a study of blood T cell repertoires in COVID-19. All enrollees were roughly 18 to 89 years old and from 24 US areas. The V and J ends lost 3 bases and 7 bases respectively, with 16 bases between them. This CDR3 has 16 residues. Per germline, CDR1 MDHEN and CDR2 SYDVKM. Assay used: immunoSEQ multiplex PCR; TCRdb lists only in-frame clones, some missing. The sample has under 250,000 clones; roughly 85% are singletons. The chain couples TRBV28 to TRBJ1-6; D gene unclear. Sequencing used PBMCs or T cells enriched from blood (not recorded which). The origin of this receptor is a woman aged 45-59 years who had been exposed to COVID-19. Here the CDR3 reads CASSFRRARYNSPLHF. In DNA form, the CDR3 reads TGTGCCAGCAGTTTCCGGAGGGCCCGATACAATTCACCCCTCCACTTT.